The 4 T cell receptor beta chains given below trace back to one sample, sequenced in a study of blood T cell repertoires in COVID-19 (dated by TCRdb to about 2020). Preparation of the library involved the immunoSEQ multiplex PCR assay. TCRdb re-hosts the immuneACCESS table, in-frame sequences only. Its copies lack some clones; in the studies checked, an unresolved V gene accounts for under half of them, and the cause for the rest is not known. The sample contains nearly 30,000 clones, 89% of them found a single time. The ten largest clones represent roughly 9.6% of the sample. Sample: peripheral blood. The receptors shown here come from a human donor in a cohort sampled during active COVID-19.

V is TRBV4-1 and J is TRBJ1-4, with no clear D. The CDR3 runs 16 residues. Germline loops: CDR1 MGHRA, CDR2 YSYEKL. The germline V and J ends were trimmed by 4 bases and 0 bases, with 12 bases remaining between them. The CDR3 here is CASSPGHGATNEKLFF. CDR3 bases: TGCGCCAGCAGCCCAGGCCATGGTGCAACTAATGAAAAACTGTTTTTT.

The chain recombines TRBV7-2 with TRBJ2-3; 7 bases agree with TRBD2. In germline, CDR1 is SGHTA, CDR2 FQGNSA. Germline trimming cut 8 bases from V and 0 bases from J; bases unmatched to any gene: 5. The CDR3 length is 14 residues. The CDR3 bases are TGTGCCAGCCCGCGGGGGTCTAGCACAGATACGCAGTATTTT. This gives the protein CASPRGSSTDTQYF.

The chain uses TRBV28 and TRBJ1-2; 8 nucleotides match TRBD1. CDR1 is MDHEN, CDR2 SYDVKM, per germline. CDR3 length: 16 amino acids. Trimming removed 2 bases from V and 3 bases from J; junction bases left unmatched: 8. CDR3 sequence: CASSLGRGRTDYGYTF. The CDR3 DNA sequence: TGTGCCAGCAGTTTAGGCAGGGGGCGCACGGACTATGGCTACACCTTC.

The CDR3 protein is CASSLQTSGGNSYNEQFF. As DNA, the CDR3 is TGTGCCAGCAGCCTTCAGACTAGCGGGGGGAATTCCTACAATGAGCAGTTCTTC. The V and J genes are TRBV7-6 and TRBJ2-1; 13 positions agree with TRBD2. CDR3 length: 18 residues. Per the germline V gene, CDR1 is SGHVS and CDR2 is FNYEAQ. V lost 5 bases to trimming and J lost 1 base; unmatched junction nucleotides: 8.